The 15 T cell receptor beta chains listed next were all sequenced from one sample in a study of identical twins. TCRdb re-called the 5' RACE reads through MiXCR, storing one row per CDR3 protein. Of roughly 700,000 distinct CDR3 sequences in the sample, over 8.5% were seen once. These records were also assigned to another study, of yellow fever vaccine responses in identical twins.

The sequenced sample was PBMCs. These receptors came from a woman between 18 and 29 years old in good health.

This clonotype was picked up a small number of times. The chain couples TRBV3-1 to TRBJ2-5; 9 bases align to TRBD2. CDR1 LGHDT and CDR2 YNNKEL come from the germline V gene (reference sequence). The CDR3 runs 16 residues. The trim removed 2 bases at V and 2 bases at J, leaving 6 bases unmatched. CDR3 amino acids: CASSQWASGEQETQYF. CDR3 DNA: TGTGCCAGCAGCCAATGGGCTAGCGGGGAACAAGAGACCCAGTACTTC.

The chain uses TRBV6-1 and TRBJ1-1, with 12 bases lining up with TRBD1. Germline CDR1 reads MNHNS; CDR2 reads SASEGT. The V gene end was trimmed by 6 bases and the J gene end by 7 bases; junction bases not matched to a gene: 12. The CDR3 has 16 amino acids. The CDR3 region has the DNA TGTGCCAGCAGATTTAACCGGGACAGGGGGCTTAATGAAGCTTTCTTT. Protein sequence: CASRFNRDRGLNEAFF.

Turning to this clonotype: At one of its ends the junction is not consistent with the germline gene, which may arise from a read error. V gene TRBV5-5 combines with J gene TRBJ2-5; TRBD2 matches 9 bases. CDR3 length: 18 residues. CDR1 is SGHKS and CDR2 is YYEKEE in the germline V gene (reference sequence). CDR3 sequence: CVSSLWTRLRSGGETQYF. The CDR3 DNA reads as TGTGTCAGCAGCTTGTGGACCCGCCTTCGAAGCGGGGGGGAGACCCAGTACTTC.

The DNA for the CDR3 is TGTGCCAGCAGCACCACAGGGAGCGGGGGTTCCAACAATGAGCAGTTCTTC. Protein product: CASSTTGSGGSNNEQFF. This chain connects TRBV11-2 to TRBJ2-1, with 8 nucleotides matching TRBD2. Per the germline V gene, CDR1 is SGHAT and CDR2 is FQNNGV. The junction had 14 bases not matched to a gene; V was cut back by 5 bases and J by 5 bases. This CDR3 spans 17 amino acids.

The chain recombines TRBV6-1 with TRBJ1-1; D remains ambiguous. The CDR3 sequence is 15 residues long. From germline, CDR1 is MNHNS and CDR2 SASEGT. The V gene lost 6 bases and the J gene lost 3 bases, with 17 bases spanning the gap. CDR3 bases: TGTGCCAGCAGGCTAAGCCCGGGCGGATACACTGAAGCTTTCTTT. Translated, it gives CASRLSPGGYTEAFF.

This clonotype showed up just a few times. This sequence joins TRBV3-1 and TRBJ2-3, with D uncertain. V lost 5 bases to trimming and J lost 5 bases, with 8 bases between them. Germline V gene data show CDR1 as LGHDT and CDR2 as YNNKEL (reference sequence). The CDR3 has 12 residues. The CDR3 bases are TGTGCCAGCAGCTTCGACTTAGATACGCAGTATTTT. Residues: CASSFDLDTQYF.

The rearrangement links TRBV30 to TRBJ2-5; D remains unclear. This CDR3 region has 12 residues. The germline V gene has CDR1 GTSNPN and CDR2 SVGIG (reference sequence). Trimming cost V 3 bases and J 5 bases, with 10 bases left between them. CDR3 sequence (DNA): TGTGCCTGGAGCTTCTCGGGTGAGACCCAGTACTTC. This codes for CAWSFSGETQYF.

This clonotype was detected only a few times. The CDR3 DNA reads TGTGCCACAATCCCCCGACTAGCGGCCTACAATGAGCAGTTCTTC. Amino acid sequence: CATIPRLAAYNEQFF. The chain recombines TRBV6-1 with TRBJ2-1, with TRBD2 identical over 9 bases. Germline V lookup: CDR1 MNHNS, CDR2 SASEGT. The CDR3 has 15 amino acids. V shed 10 bases and J 2 bases; nucleotides not matched to a gene: 9.

This clonotype was recorded many times. The CDR3 sequence is CASTSGVGGEQFF. The CDR3 DNA is TGTGCCAGCACCTCTGGCGTTGGGGGTGAGCAGTTCTTC. The chain carries TRBV28 and TRBJ2-1; TRBD1 or TRBD2 may be the D gene (5 bases each). Trimming left V 7 bases short and J 9 bases short, with 16 bases between. Per germline, CDR1 MDHEN and CDR2 SYDVKM. This CDR3 contains 13 residues.

The chain recombines TRBV6-2 or TRBV6-3 with TRBJ2-1; 8 bases match TRBD2. V lost 3 bases, J lost 5 bases, and 6 bases stayed unmatched. Germline assignment: CDR1 MNHEY and CDR2 SVGEGT. This CDR3 contains 15 residues. CDR3 amino acids: CASSYGAGAHNEQFF. The CDR3 bases are TGTGCCAGCAGTTATGGAGCGGGAGCGCACAATGAGCAGTTCTTC.

This clonotype appeared a few times. This chain uses TRBV4-3 with TRBJ1-1; D is unclear. V lost 1 base and J lost 6, with 9 bases in between. The CDR3 is made up of 13 amino acids. Germline lookup yields CDR1 LGHNA and CDR2 YSLEER. The CDR3 coding sequence is TGCGCCAGCAGCCAAGTGAGGTCTGCTGAAGCTTTCTTT. Translated, it gives CASSQVRSAEAFF.

V gene TRBV6-1 combines with J gene TRBJ2-2; no reliable D call. V lost 11 bases, J lost 7 bases, and 8 bases lay in between. The germline V gene encodes CDR1 MNHNS and CDR2 SASEGT. The CDR3 totals 10 residues. Written as DNA, the CDR3 is TGTGCCGTAGAAGGCGGGGAGCTGTTTTTT. It specifies CAVEGGELFF.

The CDR3 region is CSARARGTYEQYF. Here the CDR3 DNA reads TGCAGTGCTAGAGCCAGGGGAACCTACGAGCAGTACTTC. This rearrangement joins TRBV20-1 to TRBJ2-7, with D maybe TRBD1 (6 bases). CDR1 and CDR2 (germline): DFQATT, SNEGSKA (reference sequence). The CDR3 has 13 residues. V was trimmed by 1 base and J by 2 bases, leaving 9 bases between them.

The chain joins TRBV6-4 to TRBJ2-2; 7 nucleotides line up with TRBD1. The CDR3 sequence is 16 residues long. J gave up 1 base and V 1 base, and 3 bases lay outside the gene matches. Per germline, CDR1 MRHNA and CDR2 SNTAGT. This CDR3 is CASSDYYRGNTGELFF. For the CDR3, the DNA is TGTGCCAGCAGTGACTATTACAGGGGGAACACCGGGGAGCTGTTTTTT.

V gene TRBV10-3 combines with J gene TRBJ2-1; no clear D. Germline loops: CDR1 ENHRY, CDR2 SYGVKD. The CDR3 totals 16 residues. V shed 2 bases and J shed 7 bases, with 18 bases lying between them. CDR3 in amino acids: CAISEPTRKDWNEQFF. Here the CDR3 DNA reads TGTGCCATCAGTGAGCCGACCAGAAAAGATTGGAATGAGCAGTTCTTC.